These T cell receptor beta chains were read from a single sample in a study of cytomegalovirus exposure and HLA in healthy donors. The data were produced by immunoSEQ multiplex PCR, yet TCRdb's version contains in-frame clones alone and is incomplete. The sample gives 110,000 or so clones, about 82% of which show up once; nearly 5% is in the top ten. The sequencing input was PBMCs. All receptors come from a man between 18 and 29 years old in good health and CMV-seronegative. Each CDR3 is given with its conserved first and last residue. The order of the fields is V gene, clone size, J gene, D gene, CDR3 protein, CDR3 DNA. A D gene is named only where the DNA matches it firmly. Rows may omit the clone size; those that give it use once, few, many or a size class.

TRBV27,-,TRBJ1-4,TRBD1,CASRSRQGLGEKLFF,TGTGCCAGCAGGTCAAGACAGGGTCTCGGTGAAAAACTGTTTTTT
TRBV6-5,-,TRBJ2-3,TRBD2,CASSYSGSGGPDTQYF,TGTGCCAGCAGTTACTCGGGTAGCGGGGGGCCAGATACGCAGTATTTT
TRBV5-1,-,TRBJ2-7,-,CASSLKDNGNNEQYF,TGCGCCAGCAGCTTGAAGGACAATGGGAACAACGAGCAGTACTTC
TRBV2,-,TRBJ2-7,TRBD2,CASSERASGAYEQYF,TGTGCCAGCAGTGAAAGGGCTAGCGGTGCCTACGAGCAGTACTTC
TRBV2,once,TRBJ2-3,TRBD2,CASSELAGGLDTQYF,TGTGCCAGCAGTGAACTAGCGGGGGGGCTGGATACGCAGTATTTT
TRBV5-4,-,TRBJ2-7,TRBD2,CASSTSGVNYEQYF,TGTGCCAGCAGCACTAGCGGGGTTAACTACGAGCAGTACTTC
TRBV7-8,-,TRBJ1-3,TRBD1,CASSLVARGSGNTIYF,TGTGCCAGCAGCTTAGTGGCCAGGGGGTCTGGAAACACCATATATTTT
TRBV13,-,TRBJ1-2,-,CASSLGQNYGYTF,TGTGCCAGCAGCTTAGGCCAGAACTATGGCTACACCTTC
TRBV11-2,-,TRBJ2-5,TRBD2,CASSLGGTSVETQYF,TGTGCCAGCAGCTTAGGAGGGACTAGCGTAGAGACCCAGTACTTC
TRBV14,-,TRBJ2-7,TRBD1,CASSLGQGPFYEQYF,TGTGCCAGCAGCCTGGGACAGGGCCCCTTCTACGAGCAGTACTTC
TRBV6-1,-,TRBJ1-2,-,CASSRTEGSYGYTF,TGTGCCAGCAGCAGGACAGAGGGATCCTATGGCTACACCTTC
TRBV6-1,-,TRBJ1-2,TRBD1,CASSEGQTRYGYTF,TGTGCCAGCAGTGAGGGACAGACCCGCTATGGCTACACCTTC
TRBV6-5,-,TRBJ1-1,-,CASRGPGQEAFF,TGTGCCAGCAGAGGACCGGGACAAGAAGCTTTCTTT
TRBV6-1,-,TRBJ1-2,TRBD1,CASSGDRGYGYTF,TGTGCCAGCAGTGGGGACAGGGGTTATGGCTACACCTTC
TRBV2,once,TRBJ1-1,-,CAREFGGLNTEAFF,TGTGCGCGGGAGTTCGGGGGGTTGAACACTGAAGCTTTCTTT
TRBV4-1,-,TRBJ1-1,-,CASSQAPMNTEAFF,TGCGCCAGCAGCCAAGCCCCTATGAACACTGAAGCTTTCTTT
TRBV6-1,-,TRBJ1-2,TRBD1,CASTEDRGSYGYTF,TGTGCCAGCACCGAGGACAGGGGTAGCTATGGCTACACCTTC
TRBV6-1,-,TRBJ2-7,TRBD2,CASSDLAGGLYEQYF,TGTGCCAGCAGTGACCTAGCGGGGGGGTTGTACGAGCAGTACTTC
TRBV19,-,TRBJ1-4,-,CASRQKSNEKLFF,TGTGCCAGTAGACAGAAGTCTAATGAAAAACTGTTTTTT
TRBV6-1,-,TRBJ2-1,TRBD2,CASRELAGISYNEQFF,TGTGCCAGCAGAGAACTAGCGGGTATCTCCTACAATGAGCAGTTCTTC
TRBV6-1,once,TRBJ1-6,-,CASSEARQGGNSPLHF,TGTGCCAGCAGTGAAGCGAGGCAGGGAGGGAATTCACCCCTCCACTTT
TRBV27,-,TRBJ1-1,TRBD1,CASSLTGVNTEAFF,TGTGCCAGCAGTTTAACAGGGGTGAACACTGAAGCTTTCTTT
TRBV4-2,-,TRBJ1-3,TRBD1,CASSPGQGAPSGNTIYF,TGTGCCAGCAGTCCGGGACAGGGGGCTCCCTCTGGAAACACCATATATTTT
TRBV7-9,-,TRBJ1-1,-,CASSPGAGHTEAFF,TGTGCCAGCAGCCCTGGGGCAGGACACACTGAAGCTTTCTTT
TRBV6-1,-,TRBJ2-4,TRBD1,CASSETGAQNIQYF,TGTGCCAGCAGTGAAACAGGGGCGCAAAACATTCAGTACTTC
TRBV2,-,TRBJ2-7,-,CASRYRVNVYEQYF,TGTGCCAGCAGGTACAGGGTTAACGTCTACGAGCAGTACTTC
TRBV5-1,-,TRBJ1-2,TRBD1,CASGTDREAGGYTF,TGCGCCAGCGGAACAGACAGGGAGGCAGGAGGCTACACCTTC
TRBV11-2,-,TRBJ1-2,-,CASSPQNYGYTF,TGTGCCAGCAGCCCACAGAACTATGGCTACACCTTC
TRBV6-5,-,TRBJ2-2,-,CALGPPGELFF,TGTGCCCTTGGGCCCCCCGGGGAGCTGTTTTTT
TRBV5-6,-,TRBJ2-7,TRBD1,CASSPLGTGQIEQYF,TGTGCCAGCAGCCCTCTGGGGACAGGGCAAATCGAGCAGTACTTC
TRBV18,once,TRBJ2-5,TRBD2,CASSPPYLAGVAFDF,TGTGCCAGCTCACCACCATACCTAGCGGGAGTGGCCTTCGACTTC
TRBV7-8,-,TRBJ1-3,-,CASSLAGSSGNTIYF,TGTGCCAGCAGCTTAGCAGGGAGCTCTGGAAACACCATATATTTT
TRBV18,-,TRBJ2-3,-,CASSGGVDTQYF,TGTGCCAGCTCAGGAGGCGTAGATACGCAGTATTTT
TRBV4-2,once,TRBJ2-7,-,CASSQGRSGYEQYF,TGTGCCAGCAGCCAAGGACGATCCGGGTACGAGCAGTACTTC
TRBV6-1,-,TRBJ1-2,TRBD1,CASSEWGGDRGYGYTF,TGTGCCAGCAGTGAATGGGGGGGGGACAGGGGATACGGCTACACCTTC
TRBV5-1,-,TRBJ1-2,TRBD1,CASSLNQGVNYGYTF,TGCGCCAGCAGCTTGAACCAGGGGGTAAACTATGGCTACACCTTC
TRBV4-1,-,TRBJ2-7,-,CASSQEWSPMSYEQYF,TGCGCCAGCAGCCAAGAGTGGAGTCCTATGAGTTACGAGCAGTACTTC
TRBV5-1,-,TRBJ2-7,TRBD1,CASSWTGPGEQYF,TGCGCCAGCAGCTGGACAGGACCGGGCGAGCAGTACTTC
TRBV11-1,few,TRBJ2-5,TRBD2,CASSPKGHLLAGRETQYF,TGTGCCAGCAGCCCGAAGGGTCACCTACTAGCGGGGCGGGAGACCCAGTACTTC
TRBV11-2,-,TRBJ2-7,TRBD1,CASSLALGTGDKYEQYF,TGTGCCAGCAGCTTAGCCCTTGGGACAGGGGACAAGTACGAGCAGTACTTC
TRBV6-5,few,TRBJ1-5,-,CASRKTGRNQPQHF,TGTGCCAGCAGGAAGACAGGACGCAATCAGCCCCAGCATTTT
TRBV14,-,TRBJ1-5,TRBD1,CASSPRGTGGFDSNQPQHF,TGTGCCAGCAGCCCCCGAGGGACAGGGGGGTTCGACAGCAATCAGCCCCAGCATTTT
TRBV11-3,-,TRBJ1-3,TRBD1,CASSPGQGPGNTIYF,TGTGCCAGCAGCCCGGGACAGGGGCCCGGAAACACCATATATTTT
TRBV6-1,-,TRBJ1-2,-,CASRLRGGSQGYTF,TGTGCCAGCAGGCTAAGGGGCGGGAGTCAGGGCTACACCTTC
TRBV7-9,-,TRBJ1-1,-,CASSLSQGSNTEAFF,TGTGCCAGCAGCTTATCGCAGGGGTCGAACACTGAAGCTTTCTTT
TRBV6-1,-,TRBJ2-7,-,CASSGLGTRTYEQYF,TGTGCCAGCAGTGGGCTCGGGACAAGAACCTACGAGCAGTACTTC